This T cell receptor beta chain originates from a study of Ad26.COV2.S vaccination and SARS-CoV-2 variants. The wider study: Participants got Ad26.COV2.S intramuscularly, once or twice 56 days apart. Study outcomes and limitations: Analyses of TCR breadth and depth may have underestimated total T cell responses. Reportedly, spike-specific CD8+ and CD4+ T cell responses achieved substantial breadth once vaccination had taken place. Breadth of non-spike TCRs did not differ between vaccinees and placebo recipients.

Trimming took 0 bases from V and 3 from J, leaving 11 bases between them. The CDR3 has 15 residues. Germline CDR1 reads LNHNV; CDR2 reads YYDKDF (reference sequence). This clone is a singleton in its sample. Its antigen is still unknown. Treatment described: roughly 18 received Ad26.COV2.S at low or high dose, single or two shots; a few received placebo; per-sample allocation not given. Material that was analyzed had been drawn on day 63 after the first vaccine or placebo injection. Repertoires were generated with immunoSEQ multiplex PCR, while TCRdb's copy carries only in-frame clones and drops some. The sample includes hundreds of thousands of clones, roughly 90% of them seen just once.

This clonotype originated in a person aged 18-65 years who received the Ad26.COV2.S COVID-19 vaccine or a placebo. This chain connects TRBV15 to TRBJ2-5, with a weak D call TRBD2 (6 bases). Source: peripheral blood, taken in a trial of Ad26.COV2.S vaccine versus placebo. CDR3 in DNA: TGTGCCACCAGCAGAGACCCCTCGGGGGAAGAGACCCAGTACTTC. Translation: CATSRDPSGEETQYF.